This TCR beta chain came from a study of cytomegalovirus exposure and HLA in healthy donors (dated by TCRdb to the late 2010s). For the wider study: The 700 or so repertoires of the first cohort and the approximately 110 validation repertoires were produced on the same platform, according to a later analysis. High-throughput TCR immunosequencing, statistical association of individual TCRs with disease status, and machine learning were combined to predict cytomegalovirus infection status. Besides the first cohort of roughly 640 subjects, a separate validation cohort made up of 90 to 150 different subjects was used. The study aimed to test whether signatures of past pathogen exposure could be identified by cataloging public T cell receptors. Findings and caveats that apply to the study as a whole: A later analysis had no HLA typing for the validation cohort, so co-occurrence there was scored across all 110 or so repertoires. The classifier was reported to diagnose cytomegalovirus status with high specificity and sensitivity in both the original cohort and the validation cohort. The authors suggested that the approach could potentially be extended to other disease states and immunological phenotypes. While some public TCRs were present in many individuals, most TCR sequences turned up only very rarely across donors. A few of the identified cytomegalovirus-associated TCR beta chains were confirmed in vitro to be specific for cytomegalovirus antigens. The study gave a list of under 200 TCR beta chains associated with cytomegalovirus. Subsequent analysis determined that TCRs grouped into clusters in the first cohort also showed a tendency toward co-occurrence across the roughly 120 validation repertoires, and 85% to 95% of cluster scores exceeded 0.

Separate from the roughly 650-subject first cohort, the validation cohort of about 120 subjects was the group to which the donors belonged. The library was obtained by the immunoSEQ multiplex PCR assay. The published analysis was carried out like this. A statistical classification framework was built to diagnose cytomegalovirus status from the catalog of TCR beta chain sequences. TCRdb obtained this table from immuneACCESS and retained in-frame rearrangements with V and J assigned. These tables miss some clones; where compared with another copy, unresolved V genes account for less than half of the shortfall, and the remainder is unexplained. V and J calls and clone size follow that table, whereas D and trimming were derived from the DNA. The sample table shows some 130,000 clones, and approximately 89% are seen once. 0.95% to 1.5% of the sample goes to the ten largest clones. Comment on this clone: The antigen this receptor binds is unknown. The record has no base qualities; no much larger clone is one base away.

From the cysteine through the phenylalanine, the CDR3 covers 14 amino acids. Here the CDR3 DNA is all that survives: 42 bases in frame from base 1. Germline trimming amounts to 3 bases on V and 7 bases on J, with 4 as the count of junction bases outside the gene matches. Per the germline V gene (reference sequence), LNHDA is the CDR1 and SQIVND is the CDR2. Source material: PBMCs. The clonotype originates from a woman under 30 in good health and CMV-seronegative. The rearrangement combines TRBV19 with TRBJ1-5, and 9 junction bases match TRBD1. At the DNA level, the sequence is TGTGCCAGTAGTATCACAGGGGGCGGACAGCCCCAGCATTTT. Its protein reads: CASSITGGGQPQHF. Extended through the reference TRBV19 and TRBJ1-5 proteins, this CDR3 yields the full variable domain: DGGITQSPKYLFRKEGQNVTLSCEQNLNHDAMYWYRQDPGQGLRLIYYSQIVNDFQKGDIAEGYSVSREKKESFPLTVTSAQKNPTAFYLCASSITGGGQPQHFGDGTRLSIL.